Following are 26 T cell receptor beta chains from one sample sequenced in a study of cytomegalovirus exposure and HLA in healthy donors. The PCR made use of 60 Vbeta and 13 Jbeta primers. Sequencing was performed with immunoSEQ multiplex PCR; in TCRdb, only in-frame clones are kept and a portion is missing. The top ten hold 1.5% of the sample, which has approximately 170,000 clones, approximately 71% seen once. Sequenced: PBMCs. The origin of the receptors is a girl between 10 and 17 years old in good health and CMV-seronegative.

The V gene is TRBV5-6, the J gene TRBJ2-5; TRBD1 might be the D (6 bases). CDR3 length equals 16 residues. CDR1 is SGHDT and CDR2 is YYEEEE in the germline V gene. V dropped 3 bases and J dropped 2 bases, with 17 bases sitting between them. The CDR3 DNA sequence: TGTGCCAGCAGCTGGGGGCAGGGGACGAGACAAGAGACCCAGTACTTC. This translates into CASSWGQGTRQETQYF.

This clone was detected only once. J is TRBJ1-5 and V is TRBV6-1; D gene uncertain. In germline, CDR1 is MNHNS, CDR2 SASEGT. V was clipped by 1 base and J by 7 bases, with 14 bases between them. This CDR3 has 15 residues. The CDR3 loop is CASSEDGGIGQPQHF. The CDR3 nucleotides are TGTGCCAGCAGTGAAGATGGAGGGATCGGGCAGCCCCAGCATTTT.

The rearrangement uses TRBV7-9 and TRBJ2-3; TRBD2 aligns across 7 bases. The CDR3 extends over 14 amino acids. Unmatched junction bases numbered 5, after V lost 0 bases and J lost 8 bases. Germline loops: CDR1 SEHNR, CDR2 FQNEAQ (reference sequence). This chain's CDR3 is CASSLASSGSTQYF. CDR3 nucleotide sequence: TGTGCCAGCAGCTTAGCGTCTAGCGGTAGTACGCAGTATTTT.

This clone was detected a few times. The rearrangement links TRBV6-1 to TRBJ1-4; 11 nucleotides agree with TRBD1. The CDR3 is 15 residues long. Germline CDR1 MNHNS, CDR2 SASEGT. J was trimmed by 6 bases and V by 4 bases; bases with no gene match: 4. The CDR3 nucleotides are TGTGCCAGCAGTGGCGGGGACAGGGGGGATGAAAAACTGTTTTTT. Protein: CASSGGDRGDEKLFF.

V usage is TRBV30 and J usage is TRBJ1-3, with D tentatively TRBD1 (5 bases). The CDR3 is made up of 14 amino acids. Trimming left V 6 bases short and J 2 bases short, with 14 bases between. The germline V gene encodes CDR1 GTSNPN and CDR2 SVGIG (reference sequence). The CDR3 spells CACPERGTGNTIYF. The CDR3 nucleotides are TGTGCCTGCCCGGAAAGGGGAACTGGAAACACCATATATTTT.

The CDR3 protein is CASSYDRGSNSPLHF. CDR3 sequence (DNA): TGTGCCAGCAGTTACGACAGGGGGTCGAATTCACCCCTCCACTTT. V is TRBV6-5 and J is TRBJ1-6, with 9 bases that match TRBD1. With V trimmed by 2 bases and J by 7 bases, 3 bases remained unmatched. This CDR3 spans 15 amino acids. Looked up from germline, CDR1 is MNHEY and CDR2 is SVGAGI.

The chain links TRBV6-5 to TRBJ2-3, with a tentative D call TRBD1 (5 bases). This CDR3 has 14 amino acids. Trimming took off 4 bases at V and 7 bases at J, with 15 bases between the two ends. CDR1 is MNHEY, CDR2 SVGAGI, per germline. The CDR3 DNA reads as TGTGCCAGCAGTTCATTGACAGATCTTAATACGCAGTATTTT. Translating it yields CASSSLTDLNTQYF.

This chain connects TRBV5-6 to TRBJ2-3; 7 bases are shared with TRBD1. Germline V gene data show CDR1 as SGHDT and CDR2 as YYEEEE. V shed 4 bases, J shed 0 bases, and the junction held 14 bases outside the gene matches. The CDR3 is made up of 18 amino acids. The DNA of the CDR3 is TGTGCCAGCAGCCAATGGGACCCCCGACAGGGAAGCACAGATACGCAGTATTTT. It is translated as CASSQWDPRQGSTDTQYF.

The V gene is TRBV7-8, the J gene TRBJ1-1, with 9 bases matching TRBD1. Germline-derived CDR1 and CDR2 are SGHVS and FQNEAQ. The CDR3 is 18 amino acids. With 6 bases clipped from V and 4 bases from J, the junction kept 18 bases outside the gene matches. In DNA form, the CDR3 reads TGTGCCAGCAGGAACACCGGGACAGGGCGTCCCCTGAGCACTGAAGCTTTCTTT. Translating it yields CASRNTGTGRPLSTEAFF.

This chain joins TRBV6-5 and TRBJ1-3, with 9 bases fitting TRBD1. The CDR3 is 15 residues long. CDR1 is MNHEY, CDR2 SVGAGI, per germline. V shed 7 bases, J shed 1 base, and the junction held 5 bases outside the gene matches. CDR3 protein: CASKRDRESGNTIYF. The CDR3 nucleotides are TGTGCCAGCAAACGGGACAGGGAATCTGGAAACACCATATATTTT.

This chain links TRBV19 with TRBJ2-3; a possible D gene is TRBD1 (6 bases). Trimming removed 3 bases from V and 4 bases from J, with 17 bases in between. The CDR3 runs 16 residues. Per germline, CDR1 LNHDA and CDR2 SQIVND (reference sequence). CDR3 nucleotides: TGTGCCAGTAGTATTCCGGGACAAATATTCGCAGATACGCAGTATTTT. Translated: CASSIPGQIFADTQYF. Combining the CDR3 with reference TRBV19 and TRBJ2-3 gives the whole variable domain DGGITQSPKYLFRKEGQNVTLSCEQNLNHDAMYWYRQDPGQGLRLIYYSQIVNDFQKGDIAEGYSVSREKKESFPLTVTSAQKNPTAFYLCASSIPGQIFADTQYFGPGTRLTVL.

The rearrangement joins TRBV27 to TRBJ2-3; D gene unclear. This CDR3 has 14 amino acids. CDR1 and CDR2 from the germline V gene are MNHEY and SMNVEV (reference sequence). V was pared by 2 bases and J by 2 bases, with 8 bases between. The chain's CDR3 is CASSLEWATDTQYF. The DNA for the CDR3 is TGTGCCAGCAGTTTAGAGTGGGCCACAGATACGCAGTATTTT.

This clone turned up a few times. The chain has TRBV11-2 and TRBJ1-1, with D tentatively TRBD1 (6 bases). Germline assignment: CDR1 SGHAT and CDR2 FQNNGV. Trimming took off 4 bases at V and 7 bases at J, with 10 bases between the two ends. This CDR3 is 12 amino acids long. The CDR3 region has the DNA TGTGCCAGCAGCTGGACAGCCCATGAAGCTTTCTTT. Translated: CASSWTAHEAFF.

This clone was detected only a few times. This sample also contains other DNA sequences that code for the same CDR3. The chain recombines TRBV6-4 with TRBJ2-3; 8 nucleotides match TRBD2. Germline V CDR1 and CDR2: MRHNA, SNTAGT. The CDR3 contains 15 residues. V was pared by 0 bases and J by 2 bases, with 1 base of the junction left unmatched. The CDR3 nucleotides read TGTGCCAGCAGTGACTCCGGGGGGGCCACAGATACGCAGTATTTT. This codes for CASSDSGGATDTQYF.

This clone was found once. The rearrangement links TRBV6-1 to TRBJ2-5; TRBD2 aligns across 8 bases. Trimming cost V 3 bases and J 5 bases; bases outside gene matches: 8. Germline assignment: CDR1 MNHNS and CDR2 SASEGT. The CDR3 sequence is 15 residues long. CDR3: CASSDTLGLAETQYF. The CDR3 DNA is TGTGCCAGCAGTGACACCTTAGGACTAGCCGAGACCCAGTACTTC.

CDR3 region: CASSSDRVEETQYF. As DNA, the CDR3 is TGTGCCAGCAGTTCAGACAGGGTGGAAGAGACCCAGTACTTC. This chain uses TRBV5-6 with TRBJ2-5, with 7 bases lining up with TRBD1. This CDR3 comprises 14 residues. V shed 5 bases and J 3 bases; nucleotides not matched to a gene: 7. The V gene's germline CDR1 is SGHDT and CDR2 YYEEEE.

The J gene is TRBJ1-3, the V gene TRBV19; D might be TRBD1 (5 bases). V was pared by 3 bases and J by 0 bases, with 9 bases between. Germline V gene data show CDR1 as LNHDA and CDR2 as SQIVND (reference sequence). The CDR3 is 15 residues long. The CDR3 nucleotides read TGTGCCAGTAGTATTCAGGGCAACTCTGGAAACACCATATATTTT. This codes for CASSIQGNSGNTIYF.

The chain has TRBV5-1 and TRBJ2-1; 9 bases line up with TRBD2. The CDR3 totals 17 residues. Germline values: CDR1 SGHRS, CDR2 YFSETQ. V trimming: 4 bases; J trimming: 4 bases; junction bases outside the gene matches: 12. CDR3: CASSQASGGTKYNEQFF. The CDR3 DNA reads TGCGCCAGCAGCCAGGCCAGCGGGGGGACTAAATACAATGAGCAGTTCTTC.

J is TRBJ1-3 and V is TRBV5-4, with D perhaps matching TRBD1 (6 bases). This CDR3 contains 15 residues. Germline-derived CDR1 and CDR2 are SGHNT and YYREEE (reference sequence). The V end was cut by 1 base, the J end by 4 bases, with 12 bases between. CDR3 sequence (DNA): TGTGCCAGCAGCTTGAGCCCAGGGGAAGGAAACACCATATATTTT. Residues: CASSLSPGEGNTIYF. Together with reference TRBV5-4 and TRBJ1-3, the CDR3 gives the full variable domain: ETGVTQSPTHLIKTRGQQVTLRCSSQSGHNTVSWYQQALGQGPQFIFQYYREEENGRGNFPPRFSGLQFPNYSSELNVNALELDDSALYLCASSLSPGEGNTIYFGEGSWLTVV.

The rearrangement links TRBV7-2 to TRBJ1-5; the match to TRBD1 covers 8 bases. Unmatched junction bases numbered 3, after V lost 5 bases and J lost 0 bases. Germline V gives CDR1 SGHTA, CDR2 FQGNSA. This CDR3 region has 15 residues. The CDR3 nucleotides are TGTGCCAGCAGCCTGGGACAGGATAGCAATCAGCCCCAGCATTTT. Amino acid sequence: CASSLGQDSNQPQHF. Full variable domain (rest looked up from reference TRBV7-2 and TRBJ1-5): GAGVSQSPSNKVTEKGKDVELRCDPISGHTALYWYRQSLGQGLEFLIYFQGNSAPDKSGLPSDRFSAERTGGSVSTLTIQRTQQEDSAVYLCASSLGQDSNQPQHFGDGTRLSIL.

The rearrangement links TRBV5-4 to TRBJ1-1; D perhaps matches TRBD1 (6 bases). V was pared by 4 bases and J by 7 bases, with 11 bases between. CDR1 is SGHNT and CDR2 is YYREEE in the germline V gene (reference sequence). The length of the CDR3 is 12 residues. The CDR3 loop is CASSVGHGEAFF. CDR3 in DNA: TGTGCCAGCAGCGTGGGACACGGTGAAGCTTTCTTT.

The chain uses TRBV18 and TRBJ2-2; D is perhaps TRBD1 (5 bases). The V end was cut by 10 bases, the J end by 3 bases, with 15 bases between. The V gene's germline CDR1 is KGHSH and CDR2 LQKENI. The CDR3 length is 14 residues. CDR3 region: CATADTRDTGELFF. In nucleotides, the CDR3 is TGTGCCACCGCCGACACCAGGGACACCGGGGAGCTGTTTTTT. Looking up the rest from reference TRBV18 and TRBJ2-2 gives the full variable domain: NAGVMQNPRHLVRRRGQEARLRCSPMKGHSHVYWYRQLPEEGLKFMVYLQKENIIDESGMPKERFSAEFPKEGPSILRIQQVVRGDSAAYFCATADTRDTGELFFGEGSRLTVL.

The CDR3 loop is CASSLAQGRSSPLHF. CDR3 coding DNA: TGCGCCAGCAGCTTGGCCCAGGGTCGTAGTTCACCCCTCCACTTT. This chain uses TRBV5-1 with TRBJ1-6; D perhaps matches TRBD1 (5 bases). CDR3 length equals 15 residues. V was pared by 0 bases and J by 9 bases, with 13 bases between. The germline V gene encodes CDR1 SGHRS and CDR2 YFSETQ.

CDR3 bases: TGTGCCAGCAGCTCGATTAGCGGGGGGACAGATACGCAGTATTTT. As protein: CASSSISGGTDTQYF. The J gene is TRBJ2-3, the V gene TRBV11-2, with 10 bases lining up with TRBD2. The CDR3 is 15 amino acids. J lost 3 bases, V lost 4 bases, and 4 bases had no gene match. Germline V gene lookup returns CDR1 SGHAT and CDR2 FQNNGV.

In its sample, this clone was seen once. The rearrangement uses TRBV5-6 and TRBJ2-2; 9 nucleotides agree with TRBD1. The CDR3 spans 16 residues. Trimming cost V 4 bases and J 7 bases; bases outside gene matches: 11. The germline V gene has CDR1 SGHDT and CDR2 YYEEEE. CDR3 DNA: TGTGCCAGCAGCATCCGGGACAGGGAGGAGGACGGGGAGCTGTTTTTT. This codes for CASSIRDREEDGELFF.

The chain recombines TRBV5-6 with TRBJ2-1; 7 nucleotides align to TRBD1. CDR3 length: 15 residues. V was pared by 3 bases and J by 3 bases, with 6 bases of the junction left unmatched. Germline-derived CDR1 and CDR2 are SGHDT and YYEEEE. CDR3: CASSSDRNGYNEQFF. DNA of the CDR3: TGTGCCAGCAGCTCGGACAGGAACGGCTACAATGAGCAGTTCTTC.